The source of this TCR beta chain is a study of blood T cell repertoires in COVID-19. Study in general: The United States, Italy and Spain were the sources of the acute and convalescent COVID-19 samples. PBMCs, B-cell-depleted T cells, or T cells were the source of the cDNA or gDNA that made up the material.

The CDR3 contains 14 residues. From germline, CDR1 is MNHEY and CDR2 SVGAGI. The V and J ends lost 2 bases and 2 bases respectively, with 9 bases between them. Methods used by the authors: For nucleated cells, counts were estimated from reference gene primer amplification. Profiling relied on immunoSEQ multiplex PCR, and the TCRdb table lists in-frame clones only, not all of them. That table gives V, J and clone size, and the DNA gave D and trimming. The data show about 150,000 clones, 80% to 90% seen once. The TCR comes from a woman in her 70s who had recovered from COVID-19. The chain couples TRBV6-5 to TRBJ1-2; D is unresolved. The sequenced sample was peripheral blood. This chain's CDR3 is CASSYGRENYGYTF. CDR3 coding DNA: TGTGCCAGCAGTTACGGGCGCGAGAACTATGGCTACACCTTC.